This TCR beta chain appears in the sequencing data of a study of CD8 T cells in Susac syndrome. It was healthy donors who served as the controls, matched for age and sex. The CDR3 spans 13 residues. Trimming shortened V by 5 bases and J by 4 bases, and 12 bases separated the two germline ends. The germline CDR1 and CDR2 sequences are SQVTM and ANQGSEA. After extraction with the RNeasy kit, about 0.45 to 1 ug of the RNA was reverse transcribed using random hexamers. A single record per CDR3 protein comes from TCRdb applying MiXCR to the immunoSEQ multiplex PCR reads. The sample holds 53,000 or so distinct CDR3 sequences, roughly 93% seen once.

Sequencing was carried out using CD8+ T cells from PBMCs. This TCR derives from a human donor in good health. The gene calls are TRBV29-1 and TRBJ2-1; tentative D call: TRBD2 (6 bases). The CDR3 spells CSVYPGLYNEQFF. CDR3 DNA sequence: TGCAGCGTTTACCCGGGACTTTACAATGAGCAGTTCTTC.